The sequence of this TCR beta chain was determined in a study of cytomegalovirus exposure and HLA in healthy donors. Overall study: Among several hundred genotyped donors, around 82% fell in the Caucasian-associated ancestry cluster.

About this clone: Antigen specificity is unknown.

Findings of the study overall: TCR beta chains numbering more than 150 were designated cytomegalovirus-associated. Sequencing probably produced one cluster of sequence variants that were highly shared.

Primers included in the PCR were 60 Vbeta and 13 Jbeta primers. The protocol was immunoSEQ multiplex PCR, while the TCRdb copy is restricted to in-frame clones and leaves out a portion. The table has 95,000 to 150,000 clones, 74% seen once. Sequencing input: PBMCs. The origin of this receptor is a man between 40 and 49 years old in good health and CMV-seropositive.

CDR3 protein: CASSPGLAFTDTQYF. CDR3 DNA: TGTGCCAGCAGCCCGGGACTAGCCTTCACAGATACGCAGTATTTT. The chain employs TRBV6-5 and TRBJ2-3; 9 positions match TRBD2. CDR1 is MNHEY, CDR2 SVGAGI, per germline. There are 15 residues in the CDR3. Trimming took 6 bases from V and 2 from J; bases not matched to a gene: 6.